Following are 3 T cell receptor beta chains from one sample sequenced in a study of response to subunit inactivated influenza vaccine. TCRdb used MiXCR to reprocess the RT-PCR reads, holding one entry per CDR3 protein. The sample records about 580,000 distinct CDR3 sequences, roughly 15% being singletons. Sequencing used PBMCs from blood, obtained approximately 12 days after vaccination. Every receptor here comes from a man over 45 who received an inactivated influenza vaccine.

The chain recombines TRBV14 with TRBJ2-1; 8 bases map to TRBD2. The J segment lost 4 bases and the V segment lost 1 base, leaving 6 bases of the junction unmatched. The CDR3 contains 16 residues. Germline V gene data show CDR1 as SGHDN and CDR2 as FVKESK. DNA of the CDR3: TGTGCCAGCAGCCAAGCGGGAGGGAAGCGATACAATGAGCAGTTCTTC. This sequence encodes CASSQAGGKRYNEQFF.

This clonotype was seen repeatedly, ten times or more. This chain joins TRBV6-5 and TRBJ2-7; unclear D gene. This CDR3 has 14 residues. Germline loops: CDR1 MNHEY, CDR2 SVGAGI. The V end was cut by 2 bases, the J end by 7 bases, with 15 bases between. The CDR3 coding sequence is TGTGCCAGCAGTTACGTCGGCTGGGGTGGGGAGCAGTACTTC. It translates to CASSYVGWGGEQYF.

This clonotype occurred a few times. The V gene is TRBV2, the J gene TRBJ2-1; perhaps D is TRBD1 or TRBD2 (5 bases each). V was shortened by 5 bases and J by 3 bases, with 11 bases between the two germline ends. The CDR3 is 14 amino acids. CDR1 and CDR2 from the germline V gene are SNHLY and FYNNEI. DNA for the CDR3: TGTGCCAGCAGTTACCGGGACGGCTACAATGAGCAGTTCTTC. Translating it yields CASSYRDGYNEQFF.